Listed here is a single T cell receptor (beta chain). This table comes from immunoSEQ multiplex PCR, and its TCRdb copy is limited to in-frame clones, with some not included. Of tens of thousands of clones detected, approximately 90% appear once; the ten largest clones hold under 5%. The record originates from a study of T cell changes during pregnancy in multiple sclerosis. J lost 3 bases, V lost 6 bases, and 2 bases had no gene match. This CDR3 has 13 residues. Per germline, CDR1 SQVTM and CDR2 ANQGSEA. This receptor was identified in a female donor in good health, enrolled as a control in a pregnancy study. This sequence joins TRBV29-1 and TRBJ1-4; 9 nucleotides align to TRBD1. The sample in question was peripheral blood, obtained in the first trimester of pregnancy. CDR3 region: CSVQGAANEKLFF. The CDR3 DNA follows: TGCAGCGTACAGGGGGCGGCTAATGAAAAACTGTTTTTT.